The table lists the clone carrying this T cell receptor beta chain with a few counts. The CDR3 loop spans 14 amino acids. V was pared by 6 bases and J by 0 bases, with 11 bases between. CDR1 is LNHDA, CDR2 SQIVND, per germline (reference sequence). This entry is derived from a study of shared clonotypes between healthy human individuals. The table came from immunoSEQ multiplex PCR; TCRdb's copy has only in-frame clones and leaves some out. Of roughly 2.1 million clones in the sample, 93% are singletons; the top ten hold around 1.7%. Positive CCR7 selection of CD45RO-negative cells yielded the naive CD8 cells, and terminally differentiated effector memory CD45RA+ cells were excluded.

The material sequenced was naive CD8+ T cells from PBMCs. This TCR came from a young man in good health. Some clones in this sample may be carry-over from other donors' samples. This chain uses TRBV19 with TRBJ1-1, with TRBD1 as a possible D gene (6 bases). As DNA, the CDR3 is TGTGCCAGTAGCACAGGGCCCCTGAACACTGAAGCTTTCTTT. Amino acids: CASSTGPLNTEAFF.